One sample yielded the 14 T cell receptor beta chains listed below, sequenced in a study of blood T cell repertoires in COVID-19. Sequencing used immunoSEQ multiplex PCR; TCRdb keeps in-frame clones, though not all of them. The table records about 33,000 clones, about 85% of them present only once. Sequenced sample: peripheral blood. Source of these receptors: a human donor in a cohort sampled during active COVID-19.

By its share, this clone is medium-sized (0.01 to 0.1%). This rearrangement joins TRBV7-9 to TRBJ2-7, with D possibly being TRBD1 (6 bases). The CDR3 is 14 residues long. Germline V gives CDR1 SEHNR, CDR2 FQNEAQ (reference sequence). Trimming took off 4 bases at V and 2 bases at J, with 12 bases between the two ends. In nucleotides, the CDR3 is TGTGCCAGCAGCTCCTGGACAGTGGCCTACGAGCAGTACTTC. Protein product: CASSSWTVAYEQYF.

This chain uses TRBV9 with TRBJ2-2; a weak D match, TRBD1 (6 bases). Per germline, CDR1 SGDLS and CDR2 YYNGEE. The CDR3 consists of 15 residues. The V and J ends lost 3 bases and 5 bases respectively, with 14 bases between them. This CDR3 is CASSARTEQTGELFF. The CDR3 DNA is TGTGCCAGCAGCGCCCGGACAGAACAAACCGGGGAGCTGTTTTTT.

The chain couples TRBV4-1 to TRBJ2-4, with 7 bases lining up with TRBD2. Germline lookup yields CDR1 MGHRA and CDR2 YSYEKL. V was pared by 3 bases and J by 3 bases, with 8 bases of the junction left unmatched. The CDR3 length is 16 residues. The chain's CDR3 is CASSQVGGGVKNIQYF. Here the CDR3 DNA reads TGCGCCAGCAGCCAGGTCGGGGGAGGGGTCAAAAACATTCAGTACTTC.

In this sample, this clone turned up once. The chain uses TRBV28 and TRBJ2-1; 8 nucleotides match TRBD2. The germline V gene has CDR1 MDHEN and CDR2 SYDVKM. This CDR3 is built from 15 residues. V was pared by 7 bases and J by 7 bases, with 12 bases of the junction left unmatched. Here the CDR3 reads CASTPKRESRNEQFF. The CDR3 DNA reads TGTGCCAGCACTCCGAAGCGGGAGAGTAGGAATGAGCAGTTCTTC.

This rearrangement joins TRBV11-1 to TRBJ2-7; weak D call: TRBD2 (6 bases). The germline V gene encodes CDR1 SGHAT and CDR2 FQDESV (reference sequence). The CDR3 is 13 amino acids. V was trimmed by 2 bases and J by 8 bases, leaving 13 bases between them. The CDR3: CASSLMEGNKQYF. CDR3 bases: TGTGCCAGCAGCTTAATGGAGGGTAACAAGCAGTACTTC.

The gene calls are TRBV11-1 and TRBJ2-5; D uncertain. This CDR3 comprises 16 residues. V was pared by 3 bases and J by 5 bases, with 19 bases between. Germline lookup yields CDR1 SGHAT and CDR2 FQDESV (reference sequence). This chain's CDR3 is CASSFNTPAFGETQYF. DNA for the CDR3: TGTGCCAGCAGCTTCAACACCCCAGCCTTCGGGGAGACCCAGTACTTC.

The gene calls are TRBV4-1 and TRBJ2-1, with TRBD2 identical over 14 bases. V shed 5 bases and J 3 bases; nucleotides not matched to a gene: 9. This CDR3 contains 18 residues. Germline V gene sequence: CDR1 MGHRA, CDR2 YSYEKL. CDR3 nucleotide sequence: TGCGCCAGCAGCTTCGGACTAGCGGGAGGCCCCAGCTACAATGAGCAGTTCTTC. This gives the protein CASSFGLAGGPSYNEQFF.

This clone is deemed medium-sized. This chain connects TRBV10-2 to TRBJ2-2; 9 positions match TRBD2. J gave up 4 bases and V 3 bases, and 3 bases lay outside the gene matches. Germline V CDR1 and CDR2: WSHSY, SAAADI. The CDR3 has 15 residues. The CDR3 bases are TGCGCCAGCAGTGAAAGCGGGGGGTTCACCGGGGAGCTGTTTTTT. Its translation is CASSESGGFTGELFF.

This clone came up a few times. The V and J genes are TRBV19 and TRBJ1-5; 7 bases line up with TRBD1. The CDR3 has 16 residues. V lost 1 base to trimming and J lost 7 bases; unmatched junction nucleotides: 10. CDR1 is LNHDA and CDR2 is SQIVND in the germline V gene (reference sequence). The CDR3 region has the DNA TGTGCCAGTAGTATAGGTTGGCAGGGGGAGGAACAGCCCCAGCATTTT. Amino acid sequence: CASSIGWQGEEQPQHF. Full variable domain (rest looked up from reference TRBV19 and TRBJ1-5): DGGITQSPKYLFRKEGQNVTLSCEQNLNHDAMYWYRQDPGQGLRLIYYSQIVNDFQKGDIAEGYSVSREKKESFPLTVTSAQKNPTAFYLCASSIGWQGEEQPQHFGDGTRLSIL.

V is TRBV6-5 and J is TRBJ1-2; TRBD1 is a possible D gene (5 bases). The CDR3 has 14 amino acids. From germline, CDR1 is MNHEY and CDR2 SVGAGI. V lost 3 bases, J lost 4 bases, and 12 bases lay in between. The CDR3 DNA sequence: TGTGCCAGCAGTTATGGTCAGGGTACCTATGGCTACACCTTC. Its translation: CASSYGQGTYGYTF.

CDR3 in amino acids: CAWTREGNSPLHF. The DNA for the CDR3 is TGTGCCTGGACCAGGGAGGGTAATTCACCCCTCCACTTT. This chain uses TRBV30 with TRBJ1-6; D may be TRBD1 (5 bases). With 4 bases removed from V and 6 bases from J, the gap between germline ends came to 10 bases. The CDR3 runs 13 residues. From germline, CDR1 is GTSNPN and CDR2 SVGIG (reference sequence).

The chain uses TRBV4-1 and TRBJ2-3; possibly TRBD2 for D (6 bases). V was pared by 1 base and J by 2 bases, with 13 bases between. Germline lookup yields CDR1 MGHRA and CDR2 YSYEKL. The CDR3 spans 16 residues. CDR3 sequence: CASSQGPGAATDTQYF. The CDR3 DNA sequence: TGCGCCAGCAGCCAAGGTCCGGGAGCGGCCACAGATACGCAGTATTTT.

J is TRBJ1-1 and V is TRBV29-1; a possible D gene is TRBD1 (5 bases). Germline-derived CDR1 and CDR2 are SQVTM and ANQGSEA. Trimming took off 4 bases at V and 8 bases at J, with 14 bases between the two ends. This CDR3 spans 12 amino acids. CDR3 in amino acids: CSVGSQVLEAFF. CDR3 bases: TGCAGCGTTGGTTCACAGGTCCTAGAAGCTTTCTTT.

In its sample, this clone was seen a few times. The CDR3 reads CSAGGGVDYNEQFF. CDR3 nucleotide sequence: TGCAGCGCTGGAGGAGGGGTCGACTACAATGAGCAGTTCTTC. This chain links TRBV29-1 with TRBJ2-1; D perhaps matches TRBD2 (6 bases). In germline, CDR1 is SQVTM, CDR2 ANQGSEA. This CDR3 is 14 amino acids long. V was pared by 7 bases and J by 3 bases, with 16 bases between.